The 13 T cell receptor beta chains below all came from one sample that was sequenced in a study of CD8 T cells in ankylosing spondylitis. Each CDR3 protein is one row after TCRdb ran MiXCR on the 5' RACE reads. Among 250,000 or so distinct CDR3 sequences listed, 18% were seen once. Sequencing used blood, either unsorted or a sorted T cell fraction (not recorded which). These receptors all come from a male donor with ankylosing spondylitis or in good health (not recorded which).

A few counts support this clonotype. V gene TRBV4-1 combines with J gene TRBJ1-2; a weak D match, TRBD1 (5 bases). The V gene's germline CDR1 is MGHRA and CDR2 YSYEKL. Between the trimmed V and J ends, which lost 1 base and 8 bases, there was a span of 20 bases. The CDR3 consists of 16 residues. CDR3 region: CASSQVSPGGEEGYTF. DNA for the CDR3: TGCGCCAGCAGCCAAGTATCGCCTGGGGGAGAGGAGGGCTACACCTTC.

CDR3 region: CASSQMQGQETQYF. CDR3 coding DNA: TGCGCCAGCAGCCAAATGCAGGGCCAAGAGACCCAGTACTTC. The V gene is TRBV5-1, the J gene TRBJ2-5, with D perhaps matching TRBD1 (5 bases). The CDR3 runs 14 residues. Germline CDR1 is SGHRS and CDR2 is YFSETQ. V was pared by 4 bases and J by 1 base, with 11 bases between.

This clonotype was seen more than once but under ten times. This chain connects TRBV7-8 to TRBJ2-5, with unresolved D. CDR1 and CDR2 from the germline V gene are SGHVS and FQNEAQ. V was cut by 2 bases and J by 5 bases, with 6 bases left in between. The CDR3 has 12 amino acids. The CDR3 sequence: CASSLIRETQYF. The CDR3 DNA reads as TGTGCCAGCAGCTTAATCCGGGAGACCCAGTACTTC.

This clonotype was found a few times. The chain links TRBV11-2 to TRBJ2-3; 10 positions agree with TRBD2. Germline CDR1 is SGHAT and CDR2 is FQNNGV. There are 15 residues in the CDR3. V was pared by 3 bases and J by 6 bases, with 6 bases of the junction left unmatched. CDR3 DNA: TGTGCCAGCAGCTTGCTAGCGGGAGCGGGTGATACGCAGTATTTT. This encodes CASSLLAGAGDTQYF. The full variable domain, with the rest looked up from reference TRBV11-2 and TRBJ2-3, is EAGVAQSPRYKIIEKRQSVAFWCNPISGHATLYWYQQILGQGPKLLIQFQNNGVVDDSQLPKDRFSAERLKGVDSTLKIQPAKLEDSAVYLCASSLLAGAGDTQYFGPGTRLTVL.

This clonotype has ten or more counts. The chain links TRBV5-1 to TRBJ2-5; no clear D gene. The germline V gene has CDR1 SGHRS and CDR2 YFSETQ. The CDR3 runs 15 residues. The V and J ends lost 4 bases and 7 bases respectively, with 20 bases between them. CDR3 amino acids: CASSPRLRQPRTQYF. The DNA for the CDR3 is TGCGCCAGCAGCCCTCGACTTAGACAACCGAGGACCCAGTACTTC. The full variable domain, with the rest looked up from reference TRBV5-1 and TRBJ2-5, is KAGVTQTPRYLIKTRGQQVTLSCSPISGHRSVSWYQQTPGQGLQFLFEYFSETQRNKGNFPGRFSGRQFSNSRSEMNVSTLELGDSALYLCASSPRLRQPRTQYFGPGTRLLVL.

V and J are TRBV3-1 and TRBJ2-1; a possible D gene is TRBD2 (6 bases). The CDR3 runs 17 residues. Trimming cost V 0 bases and J 8 bases, with 20 bases left between them. Germline lookup yields CDR1 LGHDT and CDR2 YNNKEL (reference sequence). Written as DNA, the CDR3 is TGTGCCAGCAGCCAAGAAATAGTCCTAGCGTCTCTTGATGAGCAGTTCTTC. It encodes CASSQEIVLASLDEQFF.

This clonotype was counted between two and nine times. The chain has TRBV5-6 and TRBJ1-2, with a tentative D call TRBD1 (6 bases). This CDR3 is built from 13 residues. Germline loops: CDR1 SGHDT, CDR2 YYEEEE. The V gene lost 5 bases and the J gene lost 3 bases, with 11 bases spanning the gap. CDR3 protein: CASRLTGDYGYTF. The CDR3 DNA sequence: TGTGCCAGCAGGTTGACAGGAGACTATGGCTACACCTTC.

This clonotype was detected many times. V is TRBV25-1 and J is TRBJ2-5; the D is unclear. From germline, CDR1 is MGHDK and CDR2 SYGVNS. The ends were cut back, 0 bases at V and 1 base at J, with 12 bases in the middle. The CDR3 is made up of 16 amino acids. The CDR3 loop is CASSEYDGSSQETQYF. Here the CDR3 DNA reads TGTGCCAGCAGTGAATACGATGGATCCTCCCAAGAGACCCAGTACTTC.

The sample holds a few counts of this clonotype. The V call is TRBV6-7, the J call TRBJ2-2; 7 bases fit TRBD1. TRBV6-7 is an ORF for which the function is uncertain. The CDR3 loop spans 11 amino acids. With 11 bases clipped from V and 4 bases from J, the junction kept 1 base outside the gene matches. The DNA for the CDR3 is TGTGCCTACAGGGGCACCGGGGAGCTGTTTTTT. Protein: CAYRGTGELFF.

This clonotype was counted between two and nine times. V is TRBV9 and J is TRBJ2-7; D may be TRBD1 or TRBD2 (5 bases each). V was trimmed by 3 bases and J by 2 bases, leaving 18 bases between them. CDR1 is SGDLS, CDR2 YYNGEE, per germline. CDR3 length: 16 amino acids. The DNA of the CDR3 is TGTGCCAGCAGCGGTTCGGGACCCCTCGGTCCCTACGAGCAGTACTTC. This encodes CASSGSGPLGPYEQYF.

The J gene is TRBJ2-6, the V gene TRBV4-3, with D uncertain. Trimming removed 0 bases from V and 4 bases from J, with 10 bases in between. CDR1 and CDR2 from the germline V gene are LGHNA and YSLEER. The CDR3 consists of 16 residues. The CDR3 is CASSQDESSGANVLTF. CDR3 DNA sequence: TGCGCCAGCAGCCAAGATGAGAGTTCCGGGGCCAACGTCCTGACTTTC.

This clonotype was counted between two and nine times. V usage is TRBV27 and J usage is TRBJ2-1, with 14 bases aligning to TRBD2. The junction had 3 bases not matched to a gene; V was cut back by 5 bases and J by 9 bases. Germline V CDR1 and CDR2: MNHEY, SMNVEV (reference sequence). This CDR3 has 14 amino acids. CDR3 in amino acids: CASSPGLAGAEQFF. DNA for the CDR3: TGTGCCAGCAGTCCGGGACTAGCGGGAGCTGAGCAGTTCTTC.

The rearrangement links TRBV7-9 to TRBJ2-5; 9 bases align to TRBD1. The length of the CDR3 is 13 residues. The germline gives CDR1 SEHNR, CDR2 FQNEAQ (reference sequence). The V gene end was trimmed by 4 bases and the J gene end by 5 bases; junction bases not matched to a gene: 2. The CDR3 sequence: CASSSDRGETQYF. CDR3 coding DNA: TGTGCCAGCAGCTCTGACAGGGGGGAGACCCAGTACTTC.